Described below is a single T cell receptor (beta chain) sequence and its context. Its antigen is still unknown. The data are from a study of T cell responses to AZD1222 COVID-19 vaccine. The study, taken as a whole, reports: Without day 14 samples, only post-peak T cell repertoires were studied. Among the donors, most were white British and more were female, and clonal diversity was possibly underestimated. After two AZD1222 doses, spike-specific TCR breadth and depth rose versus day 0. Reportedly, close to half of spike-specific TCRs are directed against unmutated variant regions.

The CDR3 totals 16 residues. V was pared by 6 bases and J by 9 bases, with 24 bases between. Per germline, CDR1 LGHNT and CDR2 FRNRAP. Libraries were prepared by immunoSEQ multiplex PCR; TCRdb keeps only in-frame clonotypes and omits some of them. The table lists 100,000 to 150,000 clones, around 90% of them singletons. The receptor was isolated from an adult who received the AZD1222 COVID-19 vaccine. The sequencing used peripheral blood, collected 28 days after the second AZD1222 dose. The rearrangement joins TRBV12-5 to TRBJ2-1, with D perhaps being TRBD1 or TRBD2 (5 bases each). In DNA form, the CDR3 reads TGTGCTAGTGGGACCACGGGACCACCCCACCCGGGTGAGCAGTTCTTC. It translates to CASGTTGPPHPGEQFF.